This TCR beta chain was identified during a study of T cell changes during pregnancy in multiple sclerosis. This CDR3 region has 13 residues. Germline V gene sequence: CDR1 GTSNPN, CDR2 SVGIG (reference sequence). Trimming stripped 0 bases from V and 2 bases from J, with 8 bases between. Using immunoSEQ multiplex PCR, the repertoire was profiled, and TCRdb retains in-frame clones only, with some absent. The repertoire has about 67,000 clones, approximately 91% of them found once; the top ten carry 1.4%. The count of this clone is one. Source: peripheral blood, taken in the second trimester of pregnancy. The V and J genes are TRBV30 and TRBJ2-7, with TRBD1 as a possible D gene (5 bases). The source is a female donor with multiple sclerosis, enrolled in a pregnancy study. This CDR3 is CAWSVGLTYEQYF. The CDR3 region has the DNA TGTGCCTGGAGTGTGGGGCTTACCTACGAGCAGTACTTC.